This T cell receptor beta chain was captured by sequencing in a study of control samples from healthy donors and cancer patients. Trimming pared 1 base from V and 5 bases from J, leaving 17 bases between. Germline values: CDR1 LGHDT, CDR2 YNNKEL (reference sequence). The CDR3 has 16 residues. Only in-frame clones appear in the TCRdb table, and some are missing; sequencing was by immunoSEQ multiplex PCR. The data show tens of thousands of clones, 80% to 90% seen once. The chain is built from TRBV3-1 (or the pseudogene TRBV3-2) and TRBJ1-1, with a weak D call TRBD1 (5 bases). The receptor was derived from a woman in her sixties or seventies with head and neck cancer. The sequenced sample was PBMCs. The CDR3 DNA reads as TGTGCCAGCAGCCAAGCCCCTGACAGTGGAGGAACTGAAGCTTTCTTT. Amino acids: CASSQAPDSGGTEAFF.